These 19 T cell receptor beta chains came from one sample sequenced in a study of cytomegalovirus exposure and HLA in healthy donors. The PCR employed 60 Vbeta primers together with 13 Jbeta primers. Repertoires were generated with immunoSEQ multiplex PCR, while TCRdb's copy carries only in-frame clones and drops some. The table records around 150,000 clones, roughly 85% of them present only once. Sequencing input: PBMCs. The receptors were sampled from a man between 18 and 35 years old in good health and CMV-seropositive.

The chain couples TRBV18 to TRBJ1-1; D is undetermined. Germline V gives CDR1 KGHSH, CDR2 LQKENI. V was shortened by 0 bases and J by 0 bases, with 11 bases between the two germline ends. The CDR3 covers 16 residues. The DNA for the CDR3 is TGTGCCAGCTCACCACCTAGAGGGCCTGTGAACACTGAAGCTTTCTTT. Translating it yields CASSPPRGPVNTEAFF.

The chain's CDR3 is CASSMSAGKLFF. CDR3 nucleotides: TGTGCCAGTAGTATGTCCGCGGGCAAACTGTTTTTT. V is TRBV19 and J is TRBJ1-4; D is unresolved. Germline CDR1 is LNHDA and CDR2 is SQIVND (reference sequence). Trimming took 3 bases from V and 11 from J, leaving 10 bases between them. This CDR3 contains 12 residues.

The CDR3: CASSSAPGLYSYEQYF. Here the CDR3 DNA reads TGTGCCAGCAGCTCGGCTCCAGGGCTGTACTCCTACGAGCAGTACTTC. V gene TRBV5-5 combines with J gene TRBJ2-7; D possibly corresponds to TRBD1 (5 bases). The V gene lost 3 bases and the J gene lost 0 bases, with 16 bases spanning the gap. The germline CDR1 and CDR2 sequences are SGHKS and YYEKEE (reference sequence). The CDR3 is 16 amino acids.

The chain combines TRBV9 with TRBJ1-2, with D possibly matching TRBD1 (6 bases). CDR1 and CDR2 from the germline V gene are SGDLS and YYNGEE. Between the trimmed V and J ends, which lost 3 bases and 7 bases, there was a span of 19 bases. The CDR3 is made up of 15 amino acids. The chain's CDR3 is CASSDLGHPLGGYTF. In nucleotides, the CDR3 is TGTGCCAGCAGCGACTTGGGACATCCCCTAGGTGGCTACACCTTC.

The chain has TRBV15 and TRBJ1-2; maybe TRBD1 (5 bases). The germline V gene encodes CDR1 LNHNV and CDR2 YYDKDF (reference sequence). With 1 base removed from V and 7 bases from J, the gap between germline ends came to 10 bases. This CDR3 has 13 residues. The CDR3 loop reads CATSRAGYSGYTF. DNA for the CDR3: TGTGCCACCAGCAGAGCAGGGTACTCTGGCTACACCTTC. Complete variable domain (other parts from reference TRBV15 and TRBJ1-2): DAMVIQNPRYQVTQFGKPVTLSCSQTLNHNVMYWYQQKSSQAPKLLFHYYDKDFNNEADTPDNFQSRRPNTSFCFLDIRSPGLGDTAMYLCATSRAGYSGYTFGSGTRLTVV.

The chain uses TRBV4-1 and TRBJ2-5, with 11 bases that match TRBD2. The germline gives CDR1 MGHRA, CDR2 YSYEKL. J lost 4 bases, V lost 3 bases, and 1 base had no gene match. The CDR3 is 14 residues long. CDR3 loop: CASSQGLAVETQYF. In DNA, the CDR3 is TGCGCCAGCAGCCAGGGACTAGCGGTAGAGACCCAGTACTTC.

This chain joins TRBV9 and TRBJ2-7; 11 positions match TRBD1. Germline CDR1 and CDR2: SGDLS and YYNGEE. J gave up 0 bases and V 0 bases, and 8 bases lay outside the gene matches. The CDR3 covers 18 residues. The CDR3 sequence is CASSVGFGQGAFSYEQYF. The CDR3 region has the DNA TGTGCCAGCAGCGTAGGATTCGGACAGGGGGCCTTCTCCTACGAGCAGTACTTC.

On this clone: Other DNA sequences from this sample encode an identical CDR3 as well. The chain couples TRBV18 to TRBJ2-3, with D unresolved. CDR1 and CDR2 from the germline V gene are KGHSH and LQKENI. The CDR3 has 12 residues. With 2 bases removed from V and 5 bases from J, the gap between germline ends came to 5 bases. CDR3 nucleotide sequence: TGTGCCAGCTCACCAACTGGAGATACGCAGTATTTT. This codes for CASSPTGDTQYF.

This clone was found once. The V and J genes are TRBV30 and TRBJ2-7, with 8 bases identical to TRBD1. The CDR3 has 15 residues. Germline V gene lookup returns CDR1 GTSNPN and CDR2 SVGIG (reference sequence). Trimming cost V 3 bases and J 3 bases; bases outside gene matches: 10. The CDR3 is CAWSTLQGANYEQYF. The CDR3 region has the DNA TGTGCCTGGAGCACCCTCCAGGGGGCTAACTACGAGCAGTACTTC.

For the CDR3, the DNA is TGTGCCAGCAGCTTAGTCGGAGGGACGGAGACACCACGACCATACGAGCAGTACTTC. Translation: CASSLVGGTETPRPYEQYF. V usage is TRBV7-2 and J usage is TRBJ2-7; D possibly corresponds to TRBD2 (6 bases). Germline V gene data show CDR1 as SGHTA and CDR2 as FQGNSA. The V and J ends lost 1 base and 4 bases respectively, with 26 bases between them. The CDR3 sequence is 19 residues long.

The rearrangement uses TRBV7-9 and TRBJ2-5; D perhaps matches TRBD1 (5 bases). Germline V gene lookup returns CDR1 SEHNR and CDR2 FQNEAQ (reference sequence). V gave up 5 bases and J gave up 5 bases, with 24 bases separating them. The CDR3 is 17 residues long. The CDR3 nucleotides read TGTGCCAGCAGCACATCACAGGAAGGCAAGCCTCGGGAGACCCAGTACTTC. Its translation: CASSTSQEGKPRETQYF.

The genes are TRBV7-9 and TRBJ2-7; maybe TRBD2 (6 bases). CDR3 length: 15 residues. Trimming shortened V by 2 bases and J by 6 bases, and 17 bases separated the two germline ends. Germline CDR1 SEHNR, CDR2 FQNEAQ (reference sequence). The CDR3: CASSLLPGSGSEQYF. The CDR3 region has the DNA TGTGCCAGCAGCTTACTTCCGGGTTCCGGGAGCGAGCAGTACTTC.

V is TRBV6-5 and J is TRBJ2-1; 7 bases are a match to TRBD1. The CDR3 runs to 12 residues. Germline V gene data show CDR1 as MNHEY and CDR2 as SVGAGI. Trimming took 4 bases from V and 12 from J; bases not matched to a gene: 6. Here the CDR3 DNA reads TGTGCCAGCAGTTCGACAGGGATGCGGCAGTTCTTC. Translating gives CASSSTGMRQFF.

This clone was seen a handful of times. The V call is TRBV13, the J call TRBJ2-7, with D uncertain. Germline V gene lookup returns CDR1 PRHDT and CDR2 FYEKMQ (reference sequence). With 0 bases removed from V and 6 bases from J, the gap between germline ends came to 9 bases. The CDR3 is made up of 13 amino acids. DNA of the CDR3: TGTGCCAGCAGCTTAGGGTCCGGCGGCGAGCAGTACTTC. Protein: CASSLGSGGEQYF. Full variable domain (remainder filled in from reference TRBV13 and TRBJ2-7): AAGVIQSPRHLIKEKRETATLKCYPIPRHDTVYWYQQGPGQDPQFLISFYEKMQSDKGSIPDRFSAQQFSDYHSELNMSSLELGDSALYFCASSLGSGGEQYFGPGTRLTVT.

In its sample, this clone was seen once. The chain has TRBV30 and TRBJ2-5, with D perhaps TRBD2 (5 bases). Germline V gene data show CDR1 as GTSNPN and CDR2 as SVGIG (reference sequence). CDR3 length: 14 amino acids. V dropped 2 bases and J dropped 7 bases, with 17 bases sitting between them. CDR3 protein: CAWSTGNAIPTQYF. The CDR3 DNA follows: TGTGCCTGGAGTACCGGGAACGCCATCCCGACCCAGTACTTC. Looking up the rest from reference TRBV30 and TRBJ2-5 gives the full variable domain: SQTIHQWPATLVQPVGSPLSLECTVEGTSNPNLYWYRQAAGRGLQLLFYSVGIGQISSEVPQNLSASRPQDRQFILSSKKLLLSDSGFYLCAWSTGNAIPTQYFGPGTRLLVL.

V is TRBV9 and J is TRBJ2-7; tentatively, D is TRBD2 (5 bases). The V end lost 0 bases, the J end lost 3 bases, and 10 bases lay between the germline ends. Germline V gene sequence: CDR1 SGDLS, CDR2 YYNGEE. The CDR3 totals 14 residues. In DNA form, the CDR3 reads TGTGCCAGCAGCGTAGGTGGAGGAGGCTACGAGCAGTACTTC. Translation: CASSVGGGGYEQYF.

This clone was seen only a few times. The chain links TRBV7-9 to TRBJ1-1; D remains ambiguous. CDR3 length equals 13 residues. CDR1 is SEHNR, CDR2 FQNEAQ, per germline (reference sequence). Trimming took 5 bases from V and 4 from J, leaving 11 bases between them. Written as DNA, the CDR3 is TGTGCCAGCAGCCTACAAGCGGGCACTGAAGCTTTCTTT. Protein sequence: CASSLQAGTEAFF. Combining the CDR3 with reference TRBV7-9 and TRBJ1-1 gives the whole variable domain DTGVSQNPRHKITKRGQNVTFRCDPISEHNRLYWYRQTLGQGPEFLTYFQNEAQLEKSRLLSDRFSAERPKGSFSTLEIQRTEQGDSAMYLCASSLQAGTEAFFGQGTRLTVV.

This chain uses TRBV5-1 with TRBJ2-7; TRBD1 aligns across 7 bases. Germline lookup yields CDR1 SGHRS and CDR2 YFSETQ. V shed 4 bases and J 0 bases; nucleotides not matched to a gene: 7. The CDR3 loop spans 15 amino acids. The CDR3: CASSPVAGGSYEQYF. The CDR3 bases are TGCGCCAGCAGCCCCGTGGCAGGGGGCTCCTACGAGCAGTACTTC.

CDR3 sequence: CASSLKTSGGAFDIQYF. The DNA for the CDR3 is TGTGCCAGCAGCTTAAAGACTAGCGGGGGGGCCTTTGACATTCAGTACTTC. J is TRBJ2-4 and V is TRBV5-4; 14 nucleotides align to TRBD2. The CDR3 has 17 amino acids. The germline V gene has CDR1 SGHNT and CDR2 YYREEE (reference sequence). V trimming: 2 bases; J trimming: 8 bases; junction bases outside the gene matches: 9.